This entry features one T cell receptor (beta chain) sequence. Its antigen is not known. Quantitative 5'-RACE with molecular barcodes was used to make the TCR beta libraries. Using its own MiXCR run on the 5' RACE reads, TCRdb lists one record per CDR3 protein. The sample records about 700,000 distinct CDR3 sequences, around 20% being singletons. The entry originates in a study of CD8 T cells in ankylosing spondylitis. In germline, CDR1 is SGHTA, CDR2 FQGNSA. The CDR3 is made up of 15 amino acids. After removal of 1 base from V and 3 bases from J, the junction contained 6 bases not matched to a gene. Broader study findings: Within peripheral blood, clones linked to disease were CD8+ and relatively rare. A motif in TCR beta, a set of under ten highly homologous variants, appeared characteristic of ankylosing spondylitis blood. It was reported that disease-linked clones were significantly enriched in matched ankylosing spondylitis synovial fluid. Earlier reports found some motif variants in synovial fluid and blood in reactive arthritis.

The chain joins TRBV7-2 to TRBJ2-7, with 7 bases that match TRBD1. This clonotype was sampled from a male donor with ankylosing spondylitis. Sequencing input: blood, either unsorted or a sorted T cell fraction (not recorded which). CDR3 sequence (DNA): TGTGCCAGCAGCTTAGGACAGGGAGCCCTCTACGAGCAGTACTTC. Translated: CASSLGQGALYEQYF.